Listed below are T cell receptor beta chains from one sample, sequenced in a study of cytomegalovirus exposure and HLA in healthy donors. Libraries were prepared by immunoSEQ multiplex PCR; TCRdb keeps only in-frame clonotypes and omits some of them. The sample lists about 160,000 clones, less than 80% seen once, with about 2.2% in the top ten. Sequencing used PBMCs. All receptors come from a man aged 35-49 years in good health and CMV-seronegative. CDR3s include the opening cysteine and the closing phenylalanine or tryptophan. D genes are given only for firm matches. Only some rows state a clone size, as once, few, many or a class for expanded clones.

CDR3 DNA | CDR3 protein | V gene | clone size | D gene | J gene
TGCGCCAGCAGCCCGACTGGCGGGAGGGCGTCCCAGTACTTC | CASSPTGGRASQYF | TRBV4-1 | . | TRBD2 | TRBJ2-5
TGTGCCTGGAAGAACAGCATGAACACTGAAGCTTTCTTT | CAWKNSMNTEAFF | TRBV30 | . | . | TRBJ1-1
TGTGCCAGCATCCCCCTAGGGACTAGCGGGACCGGGGAGCTGTTTTTT | CASIPLGTSGTGELFF | TRBV27 | . | TRBD2 | TRBJ2-2
TGCAGCGTTAACAAGGAGCGGGAGTTTAGCGAGCAGTACTTC | CSVNKEREFSEQYF | TRBV29-1 | . | TRBD2 | TRBJ2-7
TGCGCCAGCACTGGGGGGGGCGGCACTGAAGCTTTCTTT | CASTGGGGTEAFF | TRBV5-1 | once | . | TRBJ1-1
TGCGCCAGCAGCCAAGGGGGGGTTGGGGCCAACGTCCTGACTTTC | CASSQGGVGANVLTF | TRBV4-3 | . | . | TRBJ2-6
TGCGCCAGCAGCTTGAACCAGGGAGGGCAAGAGACCCAGTACTTC | CASSLNQGGQETQYF | TRBV5-1 | . | TRBD2 | TRBJ2-5
TGTGCCAGCAGCGTAGCGGTTTTCCCGAACACCGGGGAGCTGTTTTTT | CASSVAVFPNTGELFF | TRBV9 | . | . | TRBJ2-2
TGTGCCAGCGGACAAACGAACACCGGGGAGCTGTTTTTT | CASGQTNTGELFF | TRBV28 | . | . | TRBJ2-2
TGTGCCAGTAGTATAACCGGGGGCTACGAGCAGTACTTC | CASSITGGYEQYF | TRBV19 | few | . | TRBJ2-7
TGTGCCAGCAGCCCCTCCAGCGGGAGGTACGAGCAGTACTTC | CASSPSSGRYEQYF | TRBV7-9 | . | TRBD2 | TRBJ2-7
TGTGCCAGCAGAATAGCGGGGCAAGAGACCCAGTACTTC | CASRIAGQETQYF | TRBV7-2 | . | TRBD2 | TRBJ2-5
TGTGCCAGCAGTGGGAGGCTAAGGGAAGATACGCAGTATTTT | CASSGRLREDTQYF | TRBV2 | . | . | TRBJ2-3
TGTGCCACCCTACCGTCTTTAGGACTAAAAGGCTACACCTTC | CATLPSLGLKGYTF | TRBV15 | . | . | TRBJ1-2
TGTGCCAGCAGCTTCGGTCGAGGCGAGCAGTACTTC | CASSFGRGEQYF | TRBV11-2 | . | . | TRBJ2-7
TGCGCCAGCAGCCAAGTCCAAATAGCGGGTCGGGAGACCCAGTACTTC | CASSQVQIAGRETQYF | TRBV4-1 | . | TRBD2 | TRBJ2-5
TGTGCCAGCAGCTTACGGGAGGGCCCCTACAATGAGCAGTTCTTC | CASSLREGPYNEQFF | TRBV11-3 | . | TRBD2 | TRBJ2-1
TGCGCCAGCAGTGAGCATGGGACAGGGGCATCCTACGAGCAGTACTTC | CASSEHGTGASYEQYF | TRBV10-2 | . | TRBD1 | TRBJ2-7
TGCGCCAGCAGCTGGGGACAGGGATCGCCGCTTAATGGCTACACCTTC | CASSWGQGSPLNGYTF | TRBV5-1 | few | TRBD1 | TRBJ1-2
TGCGCCAGCAGCTTGGCAAACAGGGGGACCTCTGGGGCCAACGTCCTGACTTTC | CASSLANRGTSGANVLTF | TRBV5-1 | . | TRBD1 | TRBJ2-6
TGTGCCAGCAGCTTAAGGGGAGGGGGGTACGAGCAGTACTTC | CASSLRGGGYEQYF | TRBV7-2 | . | . | TRBJ2-7
TGTGCCAGCAGTGAAGCAGGGACTAGCGGGAGGTGGGGCACAGATACGCAGTATTTT | CASSEAGTSGRWGTDTQYF | TRBV6-1 | . | TRBD2 | TRBJ2-3